One sample yielded the 13 T cell receptor beta chains listed below, sequenced in a study of blood T cell repertoires in COVID-19. TCRdb's table, derived via immunoSEQ multiplex PCR, lists solely in-frame clones and lacks some. The data hold around 260,000 clones, with around four fifths observed a single time. The sample taken for sequencing was peripheral blood. These receptors were taken from a man in his 60s who had recovered from COVID-19.

The chain uses TRBV29-1 and TRBJ2-7; 10 bases are a match to TRBD1. CDR1 SQVTM and CDR2 ANQGSEA come from the germline V gene. The CDR3 is 17 amino acids. V was clipped by 6 bases and J by 0 bases; unmatched bases: 14. The CDR3 DNA follows: TGCAGCGTAGCCACCGGGACAGGGGCGAGGAGCTCCTACGAGCAGTACTTC. It is translated as CSVATGTGARSSYEQYF.

The rearrangement uses TRBV5-8 and TRBJ2-2; perhaps TRBD2 as D (6 bases). Trimming left V 0 bases short and J 4 bases short, with 16 bases between. Looked up from germline, CDR1 is SGHTS and CDR2 is YDEGEE. The CDR3 is 17 amino acids. CDR3 sequence reads: CASSLGAGPSPTGELFF. DNA of the CDR3: TGTGCCAGCAGCTTGGGGGCGGGGCCAAGCCCCACCGGGGAGCTGTTTTTT.

This clone was detected only a few times. The chain combines TRBV19 with TRBJ1-4; TRBD1 matches at 9 bases. From germline, CDR1 is LNHDA and CDR2 SQIVND (reference sequence). V trimming: 3 bases; J trimming: 5 bases; junction bases outside the gene matches: 4. The CDR3 runs 15 residues. CDR3 bases: TGTGCCAGTAGTATGCCGACAGGGGGGAATGAAAAACTGTTTTTT. Its protein is CASSMPTGGNEKLFF.

V and J are TRBV19 and TRBJ2-5; 9 positions agree with TRBD1. The germline CDR1 and CDR2 sequences are LNHDA and SQIVND (reference sequence). Trimming at V came to 6 bases and at J to 5 bases, leaving 4 bases not matched to a gene. The CDR3 spans 13 residues. CDR3 residues: CASRRQGVETQYF. The CDR3 nucleotides read TGTGCCAGTAGGCGACAGGGGGTCGAGACCCAGTACTTC.

The chain employs TRBV12-3 or TRBV12-4 and TRBJ1-1; TRBD1 is a possible D gene (5 bases). Between the trimmed V and J ends, which lost 1 base and 7 bases, there was a span of 10 bases. There are 13 residues in the CDR3. In DNA, the CDR3 is TGTGCCAGCAGTTTAGGAAGGGGTCTTGAAGCTTTCTTT. Amino acids: CASSLGRGLEAFF.

In its sample, this clone was seen a few times. The CDR3 DNA is TGTGCCAGCAGCTTAGGGTGGGGCAGCAGCCAGCATTTT. Its protein is CASSLGWGSSQHF. The chain employs TRBV7-9 and TRBJ1-5; a possible D gene is TRBD1 (5 bases). The CDR3 loop spans 13 amino acids. V was pared by 1 base and J by 12 bases, with 13 bases between. CDR1 is SEHNR, CDR2 FQNEAQ, per germline (reference sequence).

The chain recombines TRBV7-9 with TRBJ1-2, with 10 nucleotides matching TRBD1. The length of the CDR3 is 13 residues. Losses at the gene ends were 4 bases for V and 13 bases for J; bases not matched to a gene: 9. CDR1 is SEHNR and CDR2 is FQNEAQ in the germline V gene (reference sequence). CDR3 in amino acids: CASSSGQGWACTF. The CDR3 coding sequence is TGTGCCAGCAGCTCGGGACAGGGGTGGGCTTGCACCTTC.

The V and J genes are TRBV6-1 and TRBJ1-2; TRBD1 matches at 7 bases. Germline V lookup: CDR1 MNHNS, CDR2 SASEGT. V lost 1 base, J lost 2 bases, and 7 bases stayed unmatched. CDR3 length: 16 residues. CDR3 bases: TGTGCCAGCAGTGAAGTAGCGGCAGGGGGGAACTATGGCTACACCTTC. Translating gives CASSEVAAGGNYGYTF.

The genes are TRBV24-1 and TRBJ2-5, with 8 bases that match TRBD2. V shed 4 bases and J 5 bases; nucleotides not matched to a gene: 8. CDR3 length: 15 residues. The V gene's germline CDR1 is KGHDR and CDR2 SFDVKD. The DNA for the CDR3 is TGTGCCACCAGTGACCGGGGGGGGCCGGGGGAGACCCAGTACTTC. Encoded protein: CATSDRGGPGETQYF.

This chain joins TRBV7-9 and TRBJ2-2, with 11 bases that match TRBD2. Germline V lookup: CDR1 SEHNR, CDR2 FQNEAQ (reference sequence). The CDR3 totals 16 residues. V shed 5 bases and J 4 bases; nucleotides not matched to a gene: 6. The CDR3 DNA sequence: TGTGCCAGCAGCACTCTAGCGGGAGGACTCACCGGGGAGCTGTTTTTT. Translated, it gives CASSTLAGGLTGELFF. The full variable domain, rest sourced from reference TRBV7-9 and TRBJ2-2, is DTGVSQNPRHKITKRGQNVTFRCDPISEHNRLYWYRQTLGQGPEFLTYFQNEAQLEKSRLLSDRFSAERPKGSFSTLEIQRTEQGDSAMYLCASSTLAGGLTGELFFGEGSRLTVL.

The rearrangement joins TRBV19 to TRBJ2-2, with D hard to call. From germline, CDR1 is LNHDA and CDR2 SQIVND (reference sequence). Trimming removed 1 base from V and 0 bases from J, with 6 bases in between. CDR3 size: 15 residues. In DNA, the CDR3 is TGTGCCAGTAGTATAGGGCGGACGAACACCGGGGAGCTGTTTTTT. Translated, it gives CASSIGRTNTGELFF.

This clone was observed a few times. This rearrangement joins TRBV9 to TRBJ2-7; TRBD2 matches at 13 bases. Germline V gene lookup returns CDR1 SGDLS and CDR2 YYNGEE. Trimming cost V 3 bases and J 6 bases; bases outside gene matches: 9. The CDR3 runs to 16 residues. The CDR3: CASSAPGTSGITEQYF. The CDR3 bases are TGTGCCAGCAGCGCACCCGGGACTAGCGGGATTACCGAGCAGTACTTC.

As concerns this clone: A junction end diverges from the germline sequence, so it may reflect a read error. V and J are TRBV7-7 and TRBJ1-3; no definite D call. From germline, CDR1 is SSHAT and CDR2 FNYEAQ (reference sequence). The CDR3 length is 15 residues. The CDR3: CASSLGPGTGNTIYF. CDR3 nucleotides: TGTGCTAGCAGCTTGGGCCCGGGGACTGGAAACACCATATATTTT.